Each of the 22 T cell receptor beta chains below was sequenced from the same sample in a study of response to subunit inactivated influenza vaccine. TCRdb re-analysed the RT-PCR reads in MiXCR, keeping a single row per CDR3 protein. The data hold roughly 700,000 distinct CDR3 sequences, with about 15% observed a single time. Sequences were derived from PBMCs from blood, sampled roughly 15 days before vaccination. All receptors derive from a man aged 50 to 60 who received an inactivated influenza vaccine.

This clonotype showed up just a few times. This chain joins TRBV14 and TRBJ1-2; D is ambiguous. CDR3 size: 14 residues. With 4 bases removed from V and 2 bases from J, the gap between germline ends came to 11 bases. Germline values: CDR1 SGHDN, CDR2 FVKESK. The CDR3 coding sequence is TGTGCCAGCAGCCGCGGGAGATTAAACTATGGCTACACCTTC. Its translation: CASSRGRLNYGYTF.

The table lists this clonotype with a few counts. The chain uses TRBV7-2 and TRBJ1-1; D not certain. CDR1 is SGHTA, CDR2 FQGNSA, per germline. The V end was cut by 2 bases, the J end by 6 bases, with 13 bases between. The CDR3 is 14 amino acids. This CDR3 is CASSLNSFGAEAFF. CDR3 nucleotides: TGTGCCAGCAGCTTAAATAGTTTCGGTGCTGAAGCTTTCTTT.

In this sample, this clonotype turned up a few times. J is TRBJ1-2 and V is TRBV29-1; D is uncertain. Looked up from germline, CDR1 is SQVTM and CDR2 is ANQGSEA. Trimming cost V 1 base and J 5 bases, with 14 bases left between them. The CDR3 runs to 14 residues. CDR3 sequence reads: CSVEAGVVEYGYTF. The CDR3 nucleotides read TGCAGCGTTGAAGCCGGGGTGGTCGAGTATGGCTACACCTTC.

J is TRBJ2-4 and V is TRBV6-5; D possibly uses TRBD1 or TRBD2 (6 bases each). V lost 3 bases, J lost 0 bases, and 12 bases lay in between. CDR3 length: 16 amino acids. Germline V CDR1 and CDR2: MNHEY, SVGAGI. The DNA of the CDR3 is TGTGCCAGCAGTTATGGGGGGCCGGTAGCCAAAAACATTCAGTACTTC. Translated, it gives CASSYGGPVAKNIQYF.

The rearrangement joins TRBV6-5 to TRBJ2-2; D is perhaps TRBD1 (6 bases). CDR1 is MNHEY and CDR2 is SVGAGI in the germline V gene. V was clipped by 10 bases and J by 6 bases, with 15 bases between them. There are 13 residues in the CDR3. The CDR3 loop reads CATVTGSSGELFF. Here the CDR3 DNA reads TGTGCCACCGTTACAGGGTCCTCCGGGGAGCTGTTTTTT.

V is TRBV6-6 and J is TRBJ2-7; D is perhaps TRBD1 or TRBD2 (5 bases each). CDR3 length equals 13 residues. Germline loops: CDR1 MNHNY, CDR2 SVGAGI (reference sequence). V shed 0 bases and J shed 6 bases, with 9 bases lying between them. The CDR3 DNA is TGTGCCAGCAGTTACTCGAGAGGGACCGAGCAGTACTTC. Protein: CASSYSRGTEQYF.

The CDR3: CASSLWQAGGNEQFF. The CDR3 DNA sequence: TGTGCCAGCAGCTTATGGCAAGCGGGGGGGAATGAGCAGTTCTTC. The V call is TRBV7-2, the J call TRBJ2-1; 10 bases agree with TRBD2. The germline V gene encodes CDR1 SGHTA and CDR2 FQGNSA. The V and J ends lost 2 bases and 7 bases, in that order; junction bases with no gene match: 5. CDR3 length equals 15 residues.

The chain uses TRBV7-3 and TRBJ2-1, with TRBD2 as a possible D gene (6 bases). Trimming removed 5 bases from V and 4 bases from J, with 15 bases in between. The CDR3 is 15 amino acids. CDR1 and CDR2 from the germline V gene are SGHTA and FQGTGA. The CDR3 here is CASSPSGGDYNEQFF. The CDR3 DNA is TGTGCCAGCAGCCCAAGCGGCGGGGATTACAATGAGCAGTTCTTC.

Comment on this clonotype: The junction shows a germline mismatch at one end, possibly a read error. The V gene is TRBV5-1, the J gene TRBJ2-3; TRBD1 is a possible D gene (6 bases). The CDR3 is made up of 14 amino acids. CDR1 is SGHRS, CDR2 YFSETQ, per germline. The CDR3 loop reads CASSPGRRTDTRYF. CDR3 bases: TGCGCCAGCAGCCCGGGACGAAGGACAGATACGCGGTATTTT.

This clonotype has more than one count but fewer than ten. The chain recombines TRBV11-2 with TRBJ2-1, with 11 positions matching TRBD2. Germline loops: CDR1 SGHAT, CDR2 FQNNGV. This CDR3 spans 18 amino acids. V trimming: 0 bases; J trimming: 2 bases; junction bases outside the gene matches: 6. The CDR3 is CASSLDLLAGGTYNEQFF. The CDR3 DNA follows: TGTGCCAGCAGCTTAGACCTTCTAGCGGGGGGCACCTACAATGAGCAGTTCTTC.

This clonotype has ten or more counts. The V gene is TRBV18, the J gene TRBJ2-1; D call uncertain. Germline V CDR1 and CDR2: KGHSH, LQKENI. V lost 3 bases, J lost 0 bases, and 15 bases lay in between. This CDR3 contains 17 residues. The CDR3 DNA follows: TGTGCCAGCTCACCGTGGTCTCCGATGAGCTCCTACAATGAGCAGTTCTTC. Amino acids: CASSPWSPMSSYNEQFF.

The chain combines TRBV10-3 with TRBJ2-3; the match to TRBD1 covers 7 bases. V was clipped by 5 bases and J by 4 bases; unmatched bases: 6. This CDR3 is 14 amino acids long. The germline CDR1 and CDR2 sequences are ENHRY and SYGVKD. The CDR3 nucleotides are TGTGCCATCAGTCAAGGGCAGGGGGCAGATACGCAGTATTTT. Its protein is CAISQGQGADTQYF.

This clonotype was counted between two and nine times. J is TRBJ2-2 and V is TRBV23-1; D gene unclear. TRBV23-1 is annotated as an ORF whose role is uncertain. With 6 bases removed from V and 3 bases from J, the gap between germline ends came to 5 bases. The CDR3 runs 12 residues. The CDR3 DNA reads as TGCGCCAGCAGGGAACACACCGGGGAGCTGTTTTTT. It codes for CASREHTGELFF.

A few counts support this clonotype. The V call is TRBV12-3 or TRBV12-4, the J call TRBJ1-1, with a weak D call TRBD1 (5 bases). This CDR3 is 15 amino acids long. Trimming pared 2 bases from V and 4 bases from J, leaving 14 bases between. CDR3 nucleotide sequence: TGTGCCAGCAGTTTAAGTCAGGGTAGGAGCACTGAAGCTTTCTTT. It yields the protein CASSLSQGRSTEAFF.

The CDR3 DNA follows: TGCAGTGCTAGAGACCGGGACGGAACTCAACTCTACGAGCAGTACTTC. It translates to CSARDRDGTQLYEQYF. The chain is built from TRBV20-1 and TRBJ2-7; D is tentatively TRBD1 or TRBD2 (5 bases each). V was cut by 0 bases and J by 3 bases, with 18 bases left in between. Germline-derived CDR1 and CDR2 are DFQATT and SNEGSKA (reference sequence). This CDR3 region has 16 residues.

DNA for the CDR3: TGTGCCAGCAGGCCCCGGACAGCCTATAATTCACCCCTCCACTTT. Its translation is CASRPRTAYNSPLHF. The chain recombines TRBV27 with TRBJ1-6, with D perhaps TRBD1 (6 bases). The CDR3 length is 15 residues. Trimming removed 6 bases from V and 2 bases from J, with 11 bases in between. Germline values: CDR1 MNHEY, CDR2 SMNVEV (reference sequence).

This clonotype was counted at least ten times. J is TRBJ1-1 and V is TRBV6-2 or TRBV6-3; the match to TRBD1 covers 9 bases. J gave up 5 bases and V 7 bases, and 11 bases lay outside the gene matches. The CDR3 length is 15 residues. CDR1 and CDR2 (germline): MNHEY, SVGEGT. The CDR3 bases are TGTGCCAGCATCGACTCCGGGACAGGGCAAACTGAAGCTTTCTTT. Its protein is CASIDSGTGQTEAFF.

This clonotype was counted between two and nine times. The chain links TRBV24-1 to TRBJ1-2; D is uncertain. The ends were cut back, 0 bases at V and 4 bases at J, with 2 bases in the middle. CDR1 and CDR2 (germline): KGHDR, SFDVKD. The CDR3 has 12 amino acids. This CDR3 is CATSDLAYGYTF. CDR3 bases: TGTGCCACCAGTGATTTGGCCTATGGCTACACCTTC.

Details on this clonotype: With a much larger clone just one base away, this may be a read error. This rearrangement joins TRBV12-3 or TRBV12-4 to TRBJ2-7, with TRBD2 matching 8 bases. This CDR3 contains 14 residues. After removal of 6 bases from V and 2 bases from J, the junction contained 6 bases not matched to a gene. CDR3 protein: CASSPGLGTYEQYF. The CDR3 bases are TGTGCCAGCAGCCCGGGACTAGGGACCTACGAGCAGTACTTC.

This clonotype was found a few times. The chain links TRBV7-2 to TRBJ2-3; 8 nucleotides match TRBD2. V lost 1 base and J lost 2; bases outside the gene matches: 8. The CDR3 is made up of 17 amino acids. Germline assignment: CDR1 SGHTA and CDR2 FQGNSA. The CDR3 protein is CASSLVFGGGSTDTQYF. The CDR3 nucleotides are TGTGCCAGCAGCTTAGTTTTCGGCGGGGGGTCCACAGATACGCAGTATTTT.

In this sample, this clonotype turned up a few times. The rearrangement joins TRBV12-5 to TRBJ2-6; D remains ambiguous. CDR3 length: 13 amino acids. V was clipped by 6 bases and J by 3 bases, with 6 bases between them. CDR1 and CDR2 from the germline V gene are LGHNT and FRNRAP. This CDR3 reads CASGLNGANVLTF. The CDR3 nucleotides are TGTGCTAGTGGCTTGAATGGGGCCAACGTCCTGACTTTC. Drawing the rest from reference TRBV12-5 and TRBJ2-6, the complete variable domain is DARVTQTPRHKVTEMGQEVTMRCQPILGHNTVFWYRQTMMQGLELLAYFRNRAPLDDSGMPKDRFSAEMPDATLATLKIQPSEPRDSAVYFCASGLNGANVLTFGAGSRLTVL.

V is TRBV7-9 and J is TRBJ2-3, with D maybe TRBD2 (6 bases). This CDR3 has 16 amino acids. V lost 1 base, J lost 4 bases, and 15 bases lay in between. CDR1 is SEHNR, CDR2 FQNEAQ, per germline (reference sequence). In DNA, the CDR3 is TGTGCCAGCAGCTTAGATGGCGTCAGGGAGGCAGATACGCAGTATTTT. It specifies CASSLDGVREADTQYF. Looking up the rest from reference TRBV7-9 and TRBJ2-3 gives the full variable domain: DTGVSQNPRHKITKRGQNVTFRCDPISEHNRLYWYRQTLGQGPEFLTYFQNEAQLEKSRLLSDRFSAERPKGSFSTLEIQRTEQGDSAMYLCASSLDGVREADTQYFGPGTRLTVL.